This T cell receptor (beta chain) was identified during a study of T cells in Graves' hyperthyroidism and ophthalmopathy. Germline CDR1 is MNHNS and CDR2 is SASEGT. This CDR3 has 13 residues. V was pared by 5 bases and J by 4 bases, with 11 bases between. TCR beta CDR3 regions were amplified from RNA transcripts. Researchers ran a first-round RT-PCR on the TCR CDR3 using the HTBI primer set. A single record per CDR3 protein comes from TCRdb applying MiXCR to the multiplex PCR reads. The sample carries fewer than 550,000 distinct CDR3 sequences, approximately 15% recorded once. Patients between 18 and 65 years old had hyperthyroidism, newly diagnosed and lasting under 2 months.

Sequencing used blood. The chain recombines TRBV6-1 with TRBJ1-2, with D perhaps TRBD1 (5 bases). The TCR was taken from a woman between 18 and 30 years old with Graves' hyperthyroidism. Here the CDR3 DNA reads TGTGCCAGCAGTTTCGGGACGGTCTATGGCTACACCTTC. Amino acids: CASSFGTVYGYTF.